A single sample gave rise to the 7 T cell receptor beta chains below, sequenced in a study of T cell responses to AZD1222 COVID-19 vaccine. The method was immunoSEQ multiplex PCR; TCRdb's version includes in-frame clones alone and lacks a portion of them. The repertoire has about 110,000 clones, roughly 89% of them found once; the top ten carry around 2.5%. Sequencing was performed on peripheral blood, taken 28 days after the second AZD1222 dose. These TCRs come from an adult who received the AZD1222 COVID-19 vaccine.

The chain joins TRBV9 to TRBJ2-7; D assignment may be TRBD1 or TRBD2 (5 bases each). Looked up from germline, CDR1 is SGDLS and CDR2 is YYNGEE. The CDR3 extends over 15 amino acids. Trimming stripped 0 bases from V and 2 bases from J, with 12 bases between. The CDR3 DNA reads TGTGCCAGCAGCGTAGGGGGCATGAGGGCCTACGAGCAGTACTTC. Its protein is CASSVGGMRAYEQYF.

CDR3 loop: CASSVQGNYGYTF. CDR3 in DNA: TGTGCCAGCAGTGTACAGGGAAACTATGGCTACACCTTC. The chain recombines TRBV6-6 with TRBJ1-2; D possibly corresponds to TRBD1 (6 bases). Trimming shortened V by 5 bases and J by 2 bases, and 9 bases separated the two germline ends. Per the germline V gene, CDR1 is MNHNY and CDR2 is SVGAGI (reference sequence). The CDR3 length is 13 residues.

The CDR3 DNA reads as TGTGCCAGTTTTAGCGGGTGGTACAATGAGCAGTTCTTC. Translating it yields CASFSGWYNEQFF. The genes are TRBV7-2 and TRBJ2-1; 7 bases are shared with TRBD2. Germline V gives CDR1 SGHTA, CDR2 FQGNSA. Germline trimming cut 9 bases from V and 4 bases from J; bases unmatched to any gene: 6. The CDR3 is 13 amino acids.

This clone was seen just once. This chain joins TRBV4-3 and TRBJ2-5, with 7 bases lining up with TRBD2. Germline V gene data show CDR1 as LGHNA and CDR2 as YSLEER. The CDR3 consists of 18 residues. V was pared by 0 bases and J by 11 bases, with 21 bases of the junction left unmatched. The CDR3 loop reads CASSQEALRVGGGTSQYF. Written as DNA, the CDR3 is TGCGCCAGCAGCCAAGAAGCCCTCCGAGTTGGGGGGGGAACTTCTCAGTACTTC.

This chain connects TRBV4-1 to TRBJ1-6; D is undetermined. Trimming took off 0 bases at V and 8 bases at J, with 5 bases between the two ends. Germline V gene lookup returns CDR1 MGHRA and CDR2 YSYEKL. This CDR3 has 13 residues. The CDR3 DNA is TGCGCCAGCAGCCAAGATCGGGATTCACCCCTCCACTTT. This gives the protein CASSQDRDSPLHF.

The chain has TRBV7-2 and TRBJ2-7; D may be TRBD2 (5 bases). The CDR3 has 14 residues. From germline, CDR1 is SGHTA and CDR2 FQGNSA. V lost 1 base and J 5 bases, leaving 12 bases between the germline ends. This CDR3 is CASSLDREIHEQYF. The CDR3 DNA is TGTGCCAGCAGCTTAGATCGGGAAATCCACGAGCAGTACTTC.

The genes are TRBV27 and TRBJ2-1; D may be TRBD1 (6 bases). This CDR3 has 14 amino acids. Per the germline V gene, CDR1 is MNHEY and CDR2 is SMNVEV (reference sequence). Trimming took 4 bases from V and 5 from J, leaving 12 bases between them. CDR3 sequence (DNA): TGTGCCAGCAGTTCCTGGGGGCAAAACAATGAGCAGTTCTTC. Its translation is CASSSWGQNNEQFF.